This TCR beta chain appears in the sequencing data of a study of STAT3 mutations in large granular lymphocyte leukemia. Study-level points and caveats: Every T-LGLL patient had at least one immunodominant TCRbeta clonotype.

The assay was immunoSEQ multiplex PCR, and TCRdb's table has in-frame clones only and misses some. The sample consists of more than 10,000 clones, about 92% of them appearing once. Worth noting for this clone: As yet, its antigen is unknown.

This CDR3 has 16 amino acids. V gave up 6 bases and J gave up 0 bases; unmatched junction bases: 8. Germline CDR1 and CDR2: WSHSY and SAAADI. Sequencing was performed on peripheral blood mononuclear cells. The receptor was isolated from a man aged 40-49 years with T-cell large granular lymphocyte leukemia. Some clones in this sample may be carry-over from other donors' samples. The J gene is TRBJ2-3, the V gene TRBV10-2; TRBD2 aligns across 8 bases. The CDR3 region is CASRGRLAGSTDTQYF. CDR3 in DNA: TGCGCCAGCAGGGGGCGTTTAGCGGGGAGCACAGATACGCAGTATTTT.